This T cell receptor beta chain was captured by sequencing in a study of shared clonotypes between healthy human individuals. Study-wide results and limits: Rarefaction showed sorted-subset sequencing was incomplete despite large depth. Across subsets, estimated richness was generally greater for naive than for memory populations. It was the few donors that limited the genetic and exposure-history diversity represented.

Notes on this clone: Its antigen is undetermined.

Assay used: immunoSEQ multiplex PCR; TCRdb lists only in-frame clones, some missing. The sample yields more than 550,000 clones, roughly two thirds seen once. Germline V gives CDR1 ENHRY, CDR2 SYGVKD. J gave up 0 bases and V 10 bases, and 9 bases lay outside the gene matches. The length of the CDR3 is 14 residues. The sample consisted of memory CD4+ T cells sorted from blood. Subset defined: CD45RA-negative fraction. This TCR came from a woman aged 25-40 years in good health. V usage is TRBV10-3 and J usage is TRBJ2-7; 7 positions match TRBD2. As DNA, the CDR3 is TGTGCCACCAGCGGGAAGGCCCACTCCTACGAGCAGTACTTC. This codes for CATSGKAHSYEQYF.